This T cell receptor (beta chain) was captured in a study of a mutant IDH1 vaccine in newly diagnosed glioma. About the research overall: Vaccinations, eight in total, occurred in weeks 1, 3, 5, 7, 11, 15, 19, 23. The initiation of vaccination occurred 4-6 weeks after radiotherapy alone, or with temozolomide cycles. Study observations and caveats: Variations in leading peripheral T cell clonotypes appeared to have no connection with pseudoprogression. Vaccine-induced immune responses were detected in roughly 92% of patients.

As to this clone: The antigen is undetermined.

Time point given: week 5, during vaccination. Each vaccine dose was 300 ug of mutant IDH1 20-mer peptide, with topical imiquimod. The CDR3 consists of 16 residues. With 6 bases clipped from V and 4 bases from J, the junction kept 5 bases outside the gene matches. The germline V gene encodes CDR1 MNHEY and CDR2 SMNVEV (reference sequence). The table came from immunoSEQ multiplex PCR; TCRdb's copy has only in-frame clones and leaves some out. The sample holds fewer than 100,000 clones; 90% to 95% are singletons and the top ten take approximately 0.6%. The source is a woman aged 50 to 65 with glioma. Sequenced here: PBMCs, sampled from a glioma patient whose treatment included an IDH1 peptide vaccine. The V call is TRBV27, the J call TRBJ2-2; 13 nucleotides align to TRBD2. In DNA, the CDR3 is TGTGCCAGCAGCACTAGCGGGAGGGCTACCACCGGGGAGCTGTTTTTT. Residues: CASSTSGRATTGELFF.